The sequence of this TCR beta chain was determined in a study of blood T cell repertoires in COVID-19. Study as a whole: The samples span acute and convalescent COVID-19 from the United States, Italy and Spain. From T cells, B-cell-depleted T cells, or PBMCs came the material, which was cDNA or gDNA.

Sequencing used immunoSEQ multiplex PCR; TCRdb keeps in-frame clones, though not all of them. The repertoire holds more than 140,000 clones, with 86% as singletons. Germline values: CDR1 SQVTM, CDR2 ANQGSEA. There are 12 residues in the CDR3. V trimming: 6 bases; J trimming: 6 bases; junction bases outside the gene matches: 8. The chain is built from TRBV29-1 and TRBJ2-7; TRBD1 matches at 7 bases. Material for sequencing was peripheral blood. The clonotype comes from a woman aged 60-75 years with acute or convalescent COVID-19. CDR3: CSVLTGRPEQYF. The CDR3 DNA reads TGCAGCGTACTGACAGGGCGCCCCGAGCAGTACTTC.